Below, 20 T cell receptor beta chains from the same sample are listed, as sequenced in a study of T-cell reconstitution after alpha-beta-depleted transplantation in children. Preparation of the TCRbeta library was carried out with unique molecular identifiers. TCRdb ran MiXCR on the PCR reads and lists one entry per CDR3 protein. Among approximately 800,000 distinct CDR3 sequences listed, roughly 15% were seen once. Sequences were derived from PBMCs, mostly from graft donor cells, sampled 360 days after TCRalphabeta/CD19-depleted stem cell transplant. The source of these receptors is a male patient younger than 18 who had a stem cell transplant for acute lymphoblastic leukemia, so the T cells may come from the graft donor.

In this sample, this clonotype turned up a few times. The rearrangement uses TRBV20-1 and TRBJ2-1, with TRBD2 identical over 8 bases. The germline V gene has CDR1 DFQATT and CDR2 SNEGSKA (reference sequence). Trimming cost V 3 bases and J 2 bases; bases outside gene matches: 9. This CDR3 region has 16 residues. CDR3 nucleotides: TGCAGTGCTAGGCGGATGGGCGGGAGGACCTACAATGAGCAGTTCTTC. Translating gives CSARRMGGRTYNEQFF.

V is TRBV12-3 or TRBV12-4 and J is TRBJ2-1, with 8 bases identical to TRBD1. The CDR3 consists of 15 residues. J lost 5 bases, V lost 5 bases, and 8 bases had no gene match. Here the CDR3 DNA reads TGTGCCAGCAGTACCCCGGGACAGGCAGACAATGAGCAGTTCTTC. Translated, it gives CASSTPGQADNEQFF.

This clonotype was detected only a few times. The chain carries TRBV15 and TRBJ2-7; D may be TRBD1 (6 bases). Deletions cut 5 bases from V and 2 bases from J, with 19 bases between. CDR3 size: 16 residues. Germline lookup yields CDR1 LNHNV and CDR2 YYDKDF (reference sequence). CDR3 sequence (DNA): TGTGCCACCAGCGGCTTACAGGGTGTAAAAGCCTACGAGCAGTACTTC. Encoded protein: CATSGLQGVKAYEQYF.

This clonotype has just a few counts. The CDR3 reads CASSQEGRGGRTEAFF. For the CDR3, the DNA is TGTGCCAGCAGCCAAGAGGGACGGGGGGGAAGGACTGAAGCTTTCTTT. The rearrangement joins TRBV3-1 to TRBJ1-1; D is perhaps TRBD1 (5 bases). This CDR3 has 16 amino acids. CDR1 is LGHDT and CDR2 is YNNKEL in the germline V gene (reference sequence). V lost 0 bases to trimming and J lost 5 bases, with 16 bases between them.

This clonotype occurred a few times. The chain employs TRBV3-1 and TRBJ2-5; TRBD2 is a possible D gene (6 bases). CDR3 length equals 15 residues. V was shortened by 3 bases and J by 1 base, with 12 bases between the two germline ends. The V gene's germline CDR1 is LGHDT and CDR2 YNNKEL (reference sequence). CDR3 nucleotides: TGTGCCAGCAGCCAGGAGGGGTCGGGCCAAGAGACCCAGTACTTC. Encoded protein: CASSQEGSGQETQYF.

V gene TRBV12-3 or TRBV12-4 combines with J gene TRBJ2-3; D is uncertain. The V end lost 5 bases, the J end lost 2 bases, and 14 bases lay between the germline ends. The CDR3 loop spans 15 amino acids. In nucleotides, the CDR3 is TGTGCCAGCAGTAACCCGCACTCGGCCACAGATACGCAGTATTTT. It yields the protein CASSNPHSATDTQYF.

This chain joins TRBV7-9 and TRBJ1-3; D is ambiguous. Trimming took 5 bases from V and 3 from J, leaving 11 bases between them. The CDR3 covers 14 residues. Per germline, CDR1 SEHNR and CDR2 FQNEAQ (reference sequence). CDR3 nucleotide sequence: TGTGCCAGCAGCGGAGGACTCCTTGGAAACACCATATATTTT. Amino acids: CASSGGLLGNTIYF.

This clonotype has a count of ten or more. The rearrangement uses TRBV18 and TRBJ2-7; 15 bases match TRBD2. After removal of 1 base from V and 0 bases from J, the junction contained 7 bases not matched to a gene. Germline V gene lookup returns CDR1 KGHSH and CDR2 LQKENI. This CDR3 is 19 amino acids long. Here the CDR3 DNA reads TGTGCCAGCTCACCACTTCCAGGGACTAGCGGGAGGAGCTCCTACGAGCAGTACTTC. Its protein product is CASSPLPGTSGRSSYEQYF.

V usage is TRBV5-1 and J usage is TRBJ2-1; no definite D call. CDR1 and CDR2 from the germline V gene are SGHRS and YFSETQ. Trimming cost V 3 bases and J 0 bases, with 13 bases left between them. This CDR3 has 16 residues. The CDR3 nucleotides read TGCGCCAGCAGCTATACGGCCCTTAGCTCCTACAATGAGCAGTTCTTC. Amino acid sequence: CASSYTALSSYNEQFF.

The chain uses TRBV12-5 and TRBJ2-7, with D perhaps being TRBD1 or TRBD2 (6 bases each). Germline lookup yields CDR1 LGHNT and CDR2 FRNRAP. The V end lost 0 bases, the J end lost 1 base, and 13 bases lay between the germline ends. The CDR3 spans 16 residues. CDR3 residues: CASGLVGGKRSYEQYF. CDR3 sequence (DNA): TGTGCTAGTGGTTTGGTAGGGGGGAAGAGGTCCTACGAGCAGTACTTC.

This clonotype was counted many times. The chain couples TRBV12-3 or TRBV12-4 to TRBJ1-1; D remains ambiguous. The V gene lost 0 bases and the J gene lost 0 bases, with 11 bases spanning the gap. CDR3 length equals 16 residues. CDR3 sequence (DNA): TGTGCCAGCAGTTTAGCGCTAAGGGCACTGAACACTGAAGCTTTCTTT. As protein: CASSLALRALNTEAFF.

This chain uses TRBV5-1 with TRBJ2-1, with TRBD2 matching over 11 bases. CDR1 is SGHRS and CDR2 is YFSETQ in the germline V gene. This CDR3 spans 17 amino acids. V lost 1 base and J lost 1; bases outside the gene matches: 4. The CDR3 loop is CASSLTSGRGSYNEQFF. Written as DNA, the CDR3 is TGCGCCAGCAGCTTGACTAGCGGGAGAGGATCCTACAATGAGCAGTTCTTC.

V is TRBV20-1 and J is TRBJ2-1; TRBD2 matches 7 bases. Germline V lookup: CDR1 DFQATT, CDR2 SNEGSKA (reference sequence). The CDR3 has 15 residues. V lost 0 bases, J lost 2 bases, and 4 bases stayed unmatched. The CDR3 spells CSARDLGRAYNEQFF. CDR3 sequence (DNA): TGCAGTGCTAGAGATCTTGGGAGGGCCTACAATGAGCAGTTCTTC.

The genes are TRBV5-1 and TRBJ1-2; 7 bases fit TRBD1. The junction had 11 bases not matched to a gene; V was cut back by 4 bases and J by 8 bases. Germline values: CDR1 SGHRS, CDR2 YFSETQ. The CDR3 consists of 14 residues. CDR3 protein: CASSPVRQGDGYTF. The CDR3 nucleotides read TGCGCCAGCAGCCCGGTGCGACAGGGCGACGGCTACACCTTC.

This clonotype was recorded a few times. The chain recombines TRBV19 with TRBJ1-6; D not certain. CDR3 length: 12 amino acids. The germline V and J ends were trimmed by 3 bases and 7 bases, with 4 bases remaining between them. The germline gives CDR1 LNHDA, CDR2 SQIVND (reference sequence). The DNA for the CDR3 is TGTGCCAGTAGTATCGGGAATTCACCCCTCCACTTT. This codes for CASSIGNSPLHF. The variable domain in full, with the rest retrieved from reference TRBV19 and TRBJ1-6, is DGGITQSPKYLFRKEGQNVTLSCEQNLNHDAMYWYRQDPGQGLRLIYYSQIVNDFQKGDIAEGYSVSREKKESFPLTVTSAQKNPTAFYLCASSIGNSPLHFGNGTRLTVT.

The chain uses TRBV29-1 and TRBJ2-3; tentatively, D is TRBD1 (6 bases). The CDR3 spans 16 residues. Germline V CDR1 and CDR2: SQVTM, ANQGSEA. V dropped 7 bases and J dropped 0 bases, with 20 bases sitting between them. CDR3 DNA: TGCAGCGCCGAAACAGGGATCCCCCCGAGCACAGATACGCAGTATTTT. Translation gives CSAETGIPPSTDTQYF.

This clonotype occurred a few times. This chain joins TRBV7-8 and TRBJ2-6, with D tentatively TRBD1 (5 bases). The germline V gene encodes CDR1 SGHVS and CDR2 FQNEAQ. This CDR3 region has 17 residues. V lost 4 bases and J lost 2, with 15 bases in between. The CDR3, as DNA: TGTGCCAGCAGCTCCTCCCTAGGGGTTCCTGGGGCCAACGTCCTGACTTTC. Protein product: CASSSSLGVPGANVLTF.

This clonotype was picked up many times. The chain employs TRBV7-2 and TRBJ2-2; 11 positions match TRBD2. The junction had 7 bases not matched to a gene; V was cut back by 4 bases and J by 9 bases. Germline V gene sequence: CDR1 SGHTA, CDR2 FQGNSA. The CDR3 contains 15 residues. The CDR3 is CASSSRSSGRWELFF. The CDR3 bases are TGTGCCAGCAGCTCCCGATCTAGCGGGAGGTGGGAGCTGTTTTTT.

J is TRBJ2-1 and V is TRBV7-8; D possibly corresponds to TRBD2 (6 bases). This CDR3 has 16 amino acids. Between the trimmed V and J ends, which lost 1 base and 0 bases, there was a span of 10 bases. CDR1 is SGHVS and CDR2 is FQNEAQ in the germline V gene. The CDR3 is CASSLGRRGSYNEQFF. The CDR3 bases are TGTGCCAGCAGCTTAGGAAGGAGGGGCTCCTACAATGAGCAGTTCTTC. The whole variable domain, filled in from reference TRBV7-8 and TRBJ2-1, reads GAGVSQSPRYKVAKRGQDVALRCDPISGHVSLFWYQQALGQGPEFLTYFQNEAQLDKSGLPSDRFFAERPEGSVSTLKIQRTQQEDSAVYLCASSLGRRGSYNEQFFGPGTRLTVL.

V gene TRBV9 combines with J gene TRBJ1-1, with no clear D. The CDR3 is made up of 16 amino acids. Deletions cut 3 bases from V and 5 bases from J, with 20 bases between. Germline V gene sequence: CDR1 SGDLS, CDR2 YYNGEE. CDR3 sequence: CASSAEGWGPATEAFF. CDR3 coding DNA: TGTGCCAGCAGCGCCGAGGGTTGGGGTCCGGCTACTGAAGCTTTCTTT.